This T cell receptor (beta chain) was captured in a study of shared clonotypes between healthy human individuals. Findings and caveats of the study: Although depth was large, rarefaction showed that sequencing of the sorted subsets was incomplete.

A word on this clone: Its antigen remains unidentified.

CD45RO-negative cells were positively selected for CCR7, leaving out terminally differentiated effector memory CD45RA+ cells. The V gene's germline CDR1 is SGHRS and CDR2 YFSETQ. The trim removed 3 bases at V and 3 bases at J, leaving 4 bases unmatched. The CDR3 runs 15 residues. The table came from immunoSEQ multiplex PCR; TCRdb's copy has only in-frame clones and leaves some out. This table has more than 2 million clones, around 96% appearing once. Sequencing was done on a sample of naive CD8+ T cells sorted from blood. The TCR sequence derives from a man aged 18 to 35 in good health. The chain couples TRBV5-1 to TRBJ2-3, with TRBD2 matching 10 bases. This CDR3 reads CASSWASGGTDTQYF. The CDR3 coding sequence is TGCGCCAGCAGCTGGGCTAGCGGGGGTACAGATACGCAGTATTTT.